These T cell receptor beta chains were read from a single sample in a study of blood T cell repertoires in COVID-19. Using immunoSEQ multiplex PCR, the repertoire was profiled, and TCRdb retains in-frame clones only, with some absent. The sample lists approximately 39,000 clones; over 80% were seen once. Sequenced input: peripheral blood. These receptors all stem from a middle-aged man with active or convalescent COVID-19. Each CDR3 is given with its conserved first and last residue. Not every row has a clone size; where given, it reads once, few, many or a size class.

v_call: TRBV28
clone_size: NA
cdr3_aa: CASSPADGIGTEAFF

v_call: TRBV2
clone_size: NA
cdr3_aa: CASSESRGGYGYTF

v_call: TRBV11-2
clone_size: NA
cdr3_aa: CASSLDLVGGPQHF

v_call: TRBV7-9
clone_size: NA
cdr3_aa: CASSSSQGYTGELFF

v_call: TRBV10-3
clone_size: NA
cdr3_aa: CAISESGANEQFF

v_call: TRBV19
clone_size: NA
cdr3_aa: CAEAEDYGYTF

v_call: TRBV5-1
clone_size: NA
cdr3_aa: CASSLAGTANTEAFF

v_call: TRBV3-1/TRBV3-2
clone_size: NA
cdr3_aa: CASSPERLAGVVNEQFF

v_call: TRBV19
clone_size: NA
cdr3_aa: CASSRARQETQYF

v_call: TRBV7-9
clone_size: NA
cdr3_aa: CASSRTGEMSQPQHF

v_call: TRBV30
clone_size: NA
cdr3_aa: CAWSGSAGGLEETQYF

v_call: TRBV11-2
clone_size: NA
cdr3_aa: CASSLTEGTGALF

v_call: TRBV7-9
clone_size: NA
cdr3_aa: CASSGGGSRADTQYF

v_call: TRBV5-1
clone_size: NA
cdr3_aa: CASSFDRGVSGYTF

v_call: TRBV6-4
clone_size: NA
cdr3_aa: CASSAERNSPLHF

v_call: TRBV7-2
clone_size: NA
cdr3_aa: CASSPGAGGYEQYF

v_call: TRBV3-1/TRBV3-2
clone_size: NA
cdr3_aa: CASSHKRGTKETQYF

v_call: TRBV30
clone_size: NA
cdr3_aa: CAWSGLSNQPQHF

v_call: TRBV7-9
clone_size: few
cdr3_aa: CASSPQGVREKLFF

v_call: TRBV29-1
clone_size: once
cdr3_aa: CSVVRDLSFPGYTF

v_call: TRBV10-2
clone_size: NA
cdr3_aa: CASRGADGLAGGQYF

v_call: TRBV5-4
clone_size: NA
cdr3_aa: CASSLQGAAYNEQFF

v_call: TRBV5-1
clone_size: NA
cdr3_aa: CASSLVGGNHEQYF

v_call: TRBV5-1
clone_size: once
cdr3_aa: CASSLGGEGTEAFF

v_call: TRBV5-1
clone_size: NA
cdr3_aa: CASSSGQALGETQYF

v_call: TRBV10-3
clone_size: NA
cdr3_aa: CATRDREKEKLFF

v_call: TRBV18
clone_size: NA
cdr3_aa: CASSPQGPEAFF

v_call: TRBV27
clone_size: NA
cdr3_aa: CASSLDRGSMNTEAFF

v_call: TRBV30
clone_size: NA
cdr3_aa: CAWSPTITSSGYTF